This is a list of T cell receptor beta chains from one sample in a study of blood T cell repertoires in COVID-19. The data were produced by immunoSEQ multiplex PCR, yet TCRdb's version contains in-frame clones alone and is incomplete. The data hold 110,000 or so clones, with about 90% observed a single time. Sequencing was carried out using peripheral blood. The receptors were sampled from a human donor in a cohort sampled during active COVID-19. Each CDR3 is given with its conserved first and last residue. D genes are given only for firm matches.

CDR3 DNA,CDR3 protein,D gene,J gene,V gene
TGTGCCAGTAGTGATACAACAGTTCTACAGTACTTC,CASSDTTVLQYF,.,TRBJ2-4,TRBV19
TGTGCCAGCAGTTACTCGGCAGGGGGAAATCAGCCCCAGCATTTT,CASSYSAGGNQPQHF,TRBD1,TRBJ1-5,TRBV6-6
TGTGCCAGCAGCTTAGTTTTACTAGCGGGGATCCACGAGCAGTACTTC,CASSLVLLAGIHEQYF,TRBD2,TRBJ2-7,TRBV11-2
TGCGCCAGCAGCCCTTGGCCTCTAGCGGGGGCCTACGAGCAGTACTTC,CASSPWPLAGAYEQYF,TRBD2,TRBJ2-7,TRBV4-1
TGTGCCAGCAGTCCAACAGGGACCTACGAGCAGTACTTC,CASSPTGTYEQYF,.,TRBJ2-7,TRBV12-3/TRBV12-4
TGTGCCAGCAGCTTAGGGGCTAGCGGGAGCGTGGGTGAGCAGTTCTTC,CASSLGASGSVGEQFF,TRBD2,TRBJ2-1,TRBV7-8
TGTGCCAGCAGCCCCCCGGGGGGGGTTCGCACCGGGGAGCTGTTTTTT,CASSPPGGVRTGELFF,TRBD2,TRBJ2-2,TRBV28
TGCAGTGCTGGCCAGGGGGGGCAGTACTTC,CSAGQGGQYF,.,TRBJ2-7,TRBV20-1
TGTGCCAGCAGCCCTAACGTGCGGACAATCGGCAACGAGCAGTACTTC,CASSPNVRTIGNEQYF,.,TRBJ2-7,TRBV7-3
TGTGCCAGCAGGGGACTAGCGGGGCCTCAGACCCAGTACTTC,CASRGLAGPQTQYF,TRBD2,TRBJ2-5,TRBV27
TGTGCCAGCAGTCCCCAGAAGGGACAGGGGGCGCCCACTGAAGCTTTCTTT,CASSPQKGQGAPTEAFF,TRBD1,TRBJ1-1,TRBV27
TGCGCCAGCAGCTTCGGAGACGAAGAGACCCAGTACTTC,CASSFGDEETQYF,.,TRBJ2-5,TRBV5-1
TGTGCCAGCAGTTTAACCGGGACAGGGATCTATGGCTACACCTTC,CASSLTGTGIYGYTF,TRBD1,TRBJ1-2,TRBV27
TGTGCCAGCAGCCTAACCCGGAATGAGCAGTTCTTC,CASSLTRNEQFF,.,TRBJ2-1,TRBV5-4
TGTGCCAGCAGCACCCGACAGGGCGGGGAGACCGGGGAGCTGTTTTTT,CASSTRQGGETGELFF,.,TRBJ2-2,TRBV7-2
TGTGCCAGCAGCCCCGGGACAGGCTCCTACGAGCAGTACTTC,CASSPGTGSYEQYF,TRBD1,TRBJ2-7,TRBV14
TGTGCCAGCAGTCAGACCGGGACAGGGTCCTGGTTGGTGTTTTTT,CASSQTGTGSWLVFF,TRBD1,TRBJ1-4,TRBV28
TGTGCCAGCAGCGTAGGGTCGGGTCCCTACAATGAGCAGTTCTTC,CASSVGSGPYNEQFF,.,TRBJ2-1,TRBV9
TGCGCCAGCAGCCCCACGGTCCTGAACACCGGGGAGCTGTTTTTT,CASSPTVLNTGELFF,.,TRBJ2-2,TRBV5-1